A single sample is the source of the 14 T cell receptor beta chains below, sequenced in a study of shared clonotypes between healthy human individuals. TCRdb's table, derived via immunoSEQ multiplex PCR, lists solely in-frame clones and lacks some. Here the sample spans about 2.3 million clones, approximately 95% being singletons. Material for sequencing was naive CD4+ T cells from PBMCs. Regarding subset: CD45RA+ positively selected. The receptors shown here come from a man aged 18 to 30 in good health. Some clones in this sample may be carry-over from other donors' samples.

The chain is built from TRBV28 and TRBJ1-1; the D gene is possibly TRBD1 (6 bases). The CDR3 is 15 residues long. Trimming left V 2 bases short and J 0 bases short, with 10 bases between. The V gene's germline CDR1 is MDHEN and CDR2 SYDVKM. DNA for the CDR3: TGTGCCAGCAGTTTAAGGGGGAGCGTGAACACTGAAGCTTTCTTT. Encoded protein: CASSLRGSVNTEAFF. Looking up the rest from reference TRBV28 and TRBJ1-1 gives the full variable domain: DVKVTQSSRYLVKRTGEKVFLECVQDMDHENMFWYRQDPGLGLRLIYFSYDVKMKEKGDIPEGYSVSREKKERFSLILESASTNQTSMYLCASSLRGSVNTEAFFGQGTRLTVV.

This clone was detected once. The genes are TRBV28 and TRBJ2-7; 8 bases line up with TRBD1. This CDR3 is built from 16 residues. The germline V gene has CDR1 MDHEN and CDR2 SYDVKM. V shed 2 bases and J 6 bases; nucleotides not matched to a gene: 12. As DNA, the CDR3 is TGTGCCAGCAGTTTAATGAGACAGGGGTCCCTTCGCGAGCAGTACTTC. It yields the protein CASSLMRQGSLREQYF.

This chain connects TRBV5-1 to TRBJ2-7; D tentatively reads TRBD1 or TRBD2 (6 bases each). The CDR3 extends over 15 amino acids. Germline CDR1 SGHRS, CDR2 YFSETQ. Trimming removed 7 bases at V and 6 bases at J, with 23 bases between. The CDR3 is CASEPITGAGSEQYF. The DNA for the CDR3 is TGCGCCAGCGAACCAATCACGGGGGCAGGGAGCGAGCAGTACTTC.

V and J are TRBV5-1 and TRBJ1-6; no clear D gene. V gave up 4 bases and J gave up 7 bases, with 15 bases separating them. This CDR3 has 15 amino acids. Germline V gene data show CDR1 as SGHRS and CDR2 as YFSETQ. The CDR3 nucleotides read TGCGCCAGCAGCCGAGGTGGAGATACAAATTCACCCCTCCACTTT. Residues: CASSRGGDTNSPLHF.

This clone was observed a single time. The CDR3 nucleotides are TGCGCCAGCAGCGAAGAATACAGGGTCGGCAATGAGCAGTTCTTC. Translation gives CASSEEYRVGNEQFF. The chain links TRBV5-1 to TRBJ2-1, with D possibly TRBD1 on 6 matching bases. The CDR3 has 15 amino acids. Germline V lookup: CDR1 SGHRS, CDR2 YFSETQ. V was clipped by 4 bases and J by 6 bases, with 17 bases between them.

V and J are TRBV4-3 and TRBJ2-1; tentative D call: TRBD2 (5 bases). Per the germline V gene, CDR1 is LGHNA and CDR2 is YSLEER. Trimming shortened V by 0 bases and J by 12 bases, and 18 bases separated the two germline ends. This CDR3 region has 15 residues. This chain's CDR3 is CASSQDLPATSGQFF. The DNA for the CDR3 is TGCGCCAGCAGCCAAGATTTGCCGGCTACAAGCGGGCAGTTCTTC.

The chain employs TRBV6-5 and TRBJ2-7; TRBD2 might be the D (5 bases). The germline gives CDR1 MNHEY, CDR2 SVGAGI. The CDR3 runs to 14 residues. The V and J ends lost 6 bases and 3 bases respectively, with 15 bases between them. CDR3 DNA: TGTGCCAGCAGGTCTTTGAAGGGAGACTACGAGCAGTACTTC. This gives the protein CASRSLKGDYEQYF.

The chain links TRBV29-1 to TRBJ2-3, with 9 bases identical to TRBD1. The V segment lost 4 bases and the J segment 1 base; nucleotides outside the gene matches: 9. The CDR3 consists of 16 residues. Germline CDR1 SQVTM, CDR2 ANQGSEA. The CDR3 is CSVVGAQGAGTDTQYF. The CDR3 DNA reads TGCAGCGTTGTGGGGGCACAGGGGGCCGGCACAGATACGCAGTATTTT.

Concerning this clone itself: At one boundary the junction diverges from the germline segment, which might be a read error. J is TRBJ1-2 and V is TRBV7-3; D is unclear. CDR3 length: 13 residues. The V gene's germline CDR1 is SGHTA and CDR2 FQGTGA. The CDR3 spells CASSLTGATPAAF. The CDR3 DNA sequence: TGTGCCAGCAGCTTAACGGGCGCCACACCGGCCGCCTTC.

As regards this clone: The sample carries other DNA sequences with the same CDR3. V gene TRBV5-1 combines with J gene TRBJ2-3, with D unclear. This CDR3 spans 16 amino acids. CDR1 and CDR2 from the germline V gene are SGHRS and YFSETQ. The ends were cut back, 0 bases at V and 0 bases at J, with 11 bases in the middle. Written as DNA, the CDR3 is TGCGCCAGCAGCTTGGGGCCCCCGACTAGCACAGATACGCAGTATTTT. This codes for CASSLGPPTSTDTQYF.

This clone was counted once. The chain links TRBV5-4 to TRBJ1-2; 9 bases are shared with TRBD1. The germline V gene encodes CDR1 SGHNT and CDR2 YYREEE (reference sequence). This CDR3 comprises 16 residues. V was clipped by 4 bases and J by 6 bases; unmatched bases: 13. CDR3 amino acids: CASSPTPDRGTHGYTF. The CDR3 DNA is TGTGCCAGCAGCCCGACCCCCGACAGGGGGACGCATGGCTACACCTTC.

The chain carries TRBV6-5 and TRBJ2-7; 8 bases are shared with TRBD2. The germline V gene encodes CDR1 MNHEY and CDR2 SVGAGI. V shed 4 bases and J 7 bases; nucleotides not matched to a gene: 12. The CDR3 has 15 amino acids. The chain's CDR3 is CASSSAEPGGYEQYF. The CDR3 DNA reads TGTGCCAGCAGTTCCGCCGAGCCGGGAGGGTATGAGCAGTACTTC.

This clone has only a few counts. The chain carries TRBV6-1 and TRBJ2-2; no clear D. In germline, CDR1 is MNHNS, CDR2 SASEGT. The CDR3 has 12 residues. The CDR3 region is CAEGSDTGELFF. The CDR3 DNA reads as TGTGCAGAAGGAAGCGACACCGGGGAGCTGTTTTTT.

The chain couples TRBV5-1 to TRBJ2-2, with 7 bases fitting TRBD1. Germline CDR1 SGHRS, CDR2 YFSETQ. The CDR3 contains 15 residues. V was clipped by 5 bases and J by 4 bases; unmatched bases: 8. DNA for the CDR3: TGCGCCAGCAGTGGTTACAGGGGAGCCACCGGGGAGCTGTTTTTT. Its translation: CASSGYRGATGELFF.